The next 17 T cell receptor beta chains were all read from a single sample in a study of OX40 agonist ivuxolimab in advanced cancers. Sequencing used immunoSEQ multiplex PCR; TCRdb keeps in-frame clones, though not all of them. The sample lists around 60,000 clones; approximately 90% were seen once. This specimen was CD4+ or CD8+ T cells sorted from blood, taken in a trial of the OX40 agonist ivuxolimab. Receptors were obtained from an adult with an advanced solid tumor such as melanoma, head and neck, liver or kidney cancer.

This clone appeared a single time. The rearrangement uses TRBV6-1 and TRBJ2-1; D is unclear. Germline V lookup: CDR1 MNHNS, CDR2 SASEGT. The CDR3 is 15 residues long. Between the trimmed V and J ends, which lost 1 base and 0 bases, there was a span of 7 bases. This chain's CDR3 is CASSEVESSYNEQFF. CDR3 DNA sequence: TGTGCCAGCAGTGAAGTTGAGAGCTCCTACAATGAGCAGTTCTTC.

This rearrangement joins TRBV7-2 to TRBJ2-1; maybe TRBD2 (5 bases). Trimming shortened V by 1 base and J by 4 bases, and 8 bases separated the two germline ends. Looked up from germline, CDR1 is SGHTA and CDR2 is FQGNSA. The CDR3 length is 14 residues. CDR3 sequence: CASSLGLIYNEQFF. The DNA of the CDR3 is TGTGCCAGCAGCTTAGGACTAATTTACAATGAGCAGTTCTTC.

In its sample, this clone was seen once. The chain has TRBV4-3 and TRBJ2-1; TRBD2 agrees at 8 bases. CDR1 LGHNA and CDR2 YSLEER come from the germline V gene. J gave up 15 bases and V 3 bases, and 10 bases lay outside the gene matches. CDR3 length: 13 residues. Here the CDR3 reads CASSQVMREVTFF. CDR3 in DNA: TGCGCCAGCAGCCAGGTTATGCGGGAGGTTACGTTCTTC.

The V call is TRBV25-1, the J call TRBJ1-1; tentatively, D is TRBD1 (6 bases). The V and J ends lost 2 bases and 5 bases respectively, with 12 bases between them. The CDR3 is 14 amino acids. Germline assignment: CDR1 MGHDK and CDR2 SYGVNS. The CDR3 bases are TGTGCCAGCAGTGAACAGGGGTCGGGAACTGAAGCTTTCTTT. This encodes CASSEQGSGTEAFF. Full variable domain (rest looked up from reference TRBV25-1 and TRBJ1-1): EADIYQTPRYLVIGTGKKITLECSQTMGHDKMYWYQQDPGMELHLIHYSYGVNSTEKGDLSSESTVSRIRTEHFPLTLESARPSHTSQYLCASSEQGSGTEAFFGQGTRLTVV.

This clone occurred once. The chain combines TRBV9 with TRBJ2-7; TRBD1 matches 7 bases. The CDR3 totals 14 residues. V gave up 2 bases and J gave up 1 base; unmatched junction bases: 3. Germline CDR1 and CDR2: SGDLS and YYNGEE. DNA of the CDR3: TGTGCCAGCAGCGTCGGACAGGCATCCTACGAGCAGTACTTC. Its protein product is CASSVGQASYEQYF. The complete variable domain, with remaining parts taken from reference TRBV9 and TRBJ2-7, reads DSGVTQTPKHLITATGQRVTLRCSPRSGDLSVYWYQQSLDQGLQFLIQYYNGEERAKGNILERFSAQQFPDLHSELNLSSLELGDSALYFCASSVGQASYEQYFGPGTRLTVT.

The V call is TRBV7-3, the J call TRBJ1-1, with 8 nucleotides matching TRBD1. The germline V gene encodes CDR1 SGHTA and CDR2 FQGTGA. The CDR3 totals 13 residues. V lost 1 base to trimming and J lost 8 bases; unmatched junction nucleotides: 3. The CDR3: CASSLITGGEAFF. The CDR3, as DNA: TGTGCCAGCAGCTTAATAACAGGGGGGGAAGCTTTCTTT.

This chain uses TRBV4-1 with TRBJ2-1; a weak D match, TRBD2 (6 bases). This CDR3 has 14 amino acids. CDR1 is MGHRA and CDR2 is YSYEKL in the germline V gene. Trimming took off 1 base at V and 8 bases at J, with 12 bases between the two ends. CDR3 sequence reads: CASSQGLVEYEQFF. Here the CDR3 DNA reads TGCGCCAGCAGCCAAGGACTAGTGGAGTATGAGCAGTTCTTC.

The DNA for the CDR3 is TGTGCCAGCAGTGGCGGAGCCGACAATGAGCAGTTCTTC. Protein: CASSGGADNEQFF. The chain combines TRBV2 with TRBJ2-1; no reliable D call. From germline, CDR1 is SNHLY and CDR2 FYNNEI. The V end was cut by 4 bases, the J end by 5 bases, with 9 bases between. This CDR3 is built from 13 residues. Filled out from reference TRBV2 and TRBJ2-1, the complete variable domain reads EPEVTQTPSHQVTQMGQEVILRCVPISNHLYFYWYRQILGQKVEFLVSFYNNEISEKSEIFDDQFSVERPDGSNFTLKIRSTKLEDSAMYFCASSGGADNEQFFGPGTRLTVL.

V gene TRBV28 combines with J gene TRBJ1-1, with 10 bases fitting TRBD1. Looked up from germline, CDR1 is MDHEN and CDR2 is SYDVKM. CDR3 length: 15 amino acids. The ends lost 4 bases at V and 9 bases at J; junction bases unmatched: 11. CDR3: CASSSTGGERLKAFF. DNA for the CDR3: TGTGCCAGCAGTTCGACAGGGGGCGAGCGGCTTAAAGCTTTCTTT.

The rearrangement links TRBV20-1 to TRBJ2-1, with TRBD2 as a possible D gene (5 bases). The CDR3 is 11 amino acids. The germline V gene has CDR1 DFQATT and CDR2 SNEGSKA (reference sequence). V gave up 6 bases and J gave up 7 bases, with 10 bases separating them. The CDR3 reads CSALPGNEQFF. CDR3 DNA sequence: TGCAGTGCCCTGCCGGGGAATGAGCAGTTCTTC.

This clone was found once. The V call is TRBV5-1, the J call TRBJ2-1; 11 positions match TRBD2. This CDR3 is 15 amino acids long. Germline V gives CDR1 SGHRS, CDR2 YFSETQ. The V and J ends lost 7 bases and 7 bases, in that order; junction bases with no gene match: 10. As DNA, the CDR3 is TGCGCCAGCGGATTAGCGGGAGGGGGTTGGAATGAGCAGTTCTTC. It translates to CASGLAGGGWNEQFF.

The chain uses TRBV4-3 and TRBJ1-4, with 8 bases that match TRBD1. This CDR3 contains 14 residues. Trimming cost V 6 bases and J 3 bases; bases outside gene matches: 3. The germline V gene encodes CDR1 LGHNA and CDR2 YSLEER. The CDR3 reads CASSKDRANEKLFF. The CDR3 DNA sequence: TGCGCCAGCAGTAAGGACAGGGCTAATGAAAAACTGTTTTTT.

The gene calls are TRBV7-9 and TRBJ2-7; 9 nucleotides line up with TRBD2. The junction had 7 bases not matched to a gene; V was cut back by 2 bases and J by 5 bases. CDR3 size: 15 residues. Germline V lookup: CDR1 SEHNR, CDR2 FQNEAQ (reference sequence). CDR3 region: CASSLLVSSGNEQYF. DNA for the CDR3: TGTGCCAGCAGCTTATTGGTTTCTAGCGGGAACGAGCAGTACTTC.

The chain links TRBV19 to TRBJ1-2, with D possibly TRBD1 on 5 matching bases. With 3 bases removed from V and 3 bases from J, the gap between germline ends came to 14 bases. There are 15 residues in the CDR3. Looked up from germline, CDR1 is LNHDA and CDR2 is SQIVND (reference sequence). This chain's CDR3 is CASSIQGGYDYGYTF. The DNA of the CDR3 is TGTGCCAGTAGTATTCAGGGAGGGTATGACTATGGCTACACCTTC. Supplemented by reference TRBV19 and TRBJ1-2, the full variable domain reads DGGITQSPKYLFRKEGQNVTLSCEQNLNHDAMYWYRQDPGQGLRLIYYSQIVNDFQKGDIAEGYSVSREKKESFPLTVTSAQKNPTAFYLCASSIQGGYDYGYTFGSGTRLTVV.

This chain connects TRBV4-2 to TRBJ2-1, with D perhaps TRBD1 (6 bases). The CDR3 covers 13 residues. V was trimmed by 1 base and J by 5 bases, leaving 6 bases between them. CDR1 is LGHNA, CDR2 YNFKEQ, per germline. The CDR3 reads CASSQAGDNEQFF. Here the CDR3 DNA reads TGTGCCAGCAGCCAAGCAGGGGACAATGAGCAGTTCTTC.

By sample fraction, this clone is medium-sized. The chain has TRBV7-2 and TRBJ2-5; 8 nucleotides match TRBD2. CDR3 length: 16 residues. V was clipped by 3 bases and J by 5 bases; unmatched bases: 11. Germline lookup yields CDR1 SGHTA and CDR2 FQGNSA. CDR3 region: CASSFPISGSGETQYF. The CDR3 DNA reads as TGTGCCAGCAGCTTCCCCATCAGCGGGAGCGGTGAGACCCAGTACTTC.

J is TRBJ1-1 and V is TRBV6-5, with 11 bases aligning to TRBD1. With 0 bases clipped from V and 4 bases from J, the junction kept 1 base outside the gene matches. CDR3 size: 15 residues. Germline values: CDR1 MNHEY, CDR2 SVGAGI. CDR3 loop: CASSYSGTGGTEAFF. The CDR3 DNA sequence: TGTGCCAGCAGTTACTCGGGGACAGGGGGCACTGAAGCTTTCTTT.